This TCR beta chain was captured by sequencing in a study of CD8 T cells in Susac syndrome (dated by TCRdb to the late 2010s). As for the study more broadly: The study used repertoire sequencing to test whether antigen drove CD8+ T cell activation and differentiation in Susac syndrome.

High-throughput TCR beta sequencing profiled peripheral blood CD8+ and CD4+ T cells from healthy donors, Susac syndrome patients and multiple sclerosis patients. Healthy donors were included as age- and sex-matched controls. CD8+ TEMRA cells were enriched by FACS, while bulk CD8+ and CD4+ T cells were purified by magnetic negative isolation. Blood was collected in EDTA tubes and processed within 24 hours, with PBMCs isolated through density gradient centrifugation. PBMCs destined for TCR sequencing were cryopreserved in liquid nitrogen and later thawed in a 37 °C water bath. The sorted or isolated CD4+, CD8+ and CD8+ TEMRA cells had a purity of 90% or higher. As to this clonotype: The antigen it binds to is not known. It has no much larger one-base neighbor in the sample; base qualities were not kept.

RNA was extracted with the RNeasy kit and about 0.5 to 1 ug was reverse transcribed using random hexamers. TCR beta CDR3 regions were amplified with the immunoSEQ multiplex PCR assay covering 54 Vbeta and 13 Jbeta segments. PCR amplification bias was corrected using a synthetic template baseline for primer optimization and computational correction. In the authors' own workflow: Only productive sequences were kept, with reads annotated to V, D and J genes according to IMGT and analyzed in immunoSEQ Analyzer. To calculate clonality, Shannon entropy was normalized by log2 of the number of productive unique sequences and then subtracted from one. For each patient and control, public and private clones were evaluated within the 100 most prevalent clones. Clones were defined as Susac-specific when absent from the healthy and MS cohorts, from over 950 published viral clones and from other ImmuneACCESS disease sequences. In TCRdb, the public reads were trimmed at Q25 with fastp and aligned with MiXCR, with productive beta chains retained. CDR3 protein duplicates are merged, each entry listing the most common genes and DNA. TCRdb, rather than the study authors, made the V and J calls. A total of approximately 110,000 distinct CDR3 sequences appear in this sample, about 93% of them only once. 0.07% to 0.09% of the sample rests with the top ten.

Study-wide conclusions, independent of this receptor: The number of individuals in the TCR sequencing and HLA analysis was acknowledged as relatively small.

For CDR1 and CDR2, the germline V gene lists SGHRS and YFSETQ. Including cysteine and phenylalanine, the CDR3 has 13 amino acids. Only CDR3 DNA remains: 39 bases, in frame from the first base. V and J are truncated by 4 bases and 0 bases respectively, leaving an intervening sequence of 7 bases. This TCR came from a human donor in good health. The material sequenced was CD4+ T cells from PBMCs. The sequence links TRBV5-1 to TRBJ1-1; the D region possibly corresponds to TRBD1 (5 bases align). The CDR3 reads as follows: CASSPQVNTEAFF. DNA sequence: TGCGCCAGCAGCCCACAGGTGAACACTGAAGCTTTCTTT. Outside the CDR3, residues come from the reference TRBV5-1 and TRBJ1-1 proteins, so the full variable domain is: KAGVTQTPRYLIKTRGQQVTLSCSPISGHRSVSWYQQTPGQGLQFLFEYFSETQRNKGNFPGRFSGRQFSNSRSEMNVSTLELGDSALYLCASSPQVNTEAFFGQGTRLTVV.